One sample yielded the 27 T cell receptor beta chains listed below, sequenced in a study of cytomegalovirus exposure and HLA in healthy donors. The assay was immunoSEQ multiplex PCR, and TCRdb's table has in-frame clones only and misses some. The sample lists roughly 70,000 clones; approximately 96% were seen once. The sequenced material came from PBMCs. All receptors derive from a man younger than 35 in good health and CMV-seronegative.

The gene calls are TRBV19 and TRBJ1-3, with D maybe TRBD1 (6 bases). Germline values: CDR1 LNHDA, CDR2 SQIVND (reference sequence). V gave up 5 bases and J gave up 1 base, with 12 bases separating them. This CDR3 is built from 15 residues. The CDR3 bases are TGTGCCAGTAGTCCACAAACAGGGTCTGGAAACACCATATATTTT. This encodes CASSPQTGSGNTIYF.

V usage is TRBV5-1 and J usage is TRBJ2-3; maybe TRBD2 (6 bases). V lost 6 bases, J lost 3 bases, and 17 bases lay in between. From germline, CDR1 is SGHRS and CDR2 YFSETQ. The CDR3 totals 15 residues. The CDR3 DNA reads TGCGCCAGCAAGGGGTTTACGGGAGTAACAGATACGCAGTATTTT. It is translated as CASKGFTGVTDTQYF.

The V and J genes are TRBV6-5 and TRBJ1-5, with unresolved D. Germline CDR1 is MNHEY and CDR2 is SVGAGI. The CDR3 contains 14 residues. The V gene lost 5 bases and the J gene lost 0 bases, with 8 bases spanning the gap. The CDR3 sequence: CASSRTYSNQPQHF. CDR3 coding DNA: TGTGCCAGCAGTCGAACTTATAGCAATCAGCCCCAGCATTTT.

The chain employs TRBV5-6 and TRBJ2-7, with D possibly matching TRBD2 (6 bases). The ends were cut back, 4 bases at V and 3 bases at J, with 14 bases in the middle. Germline V gives CDR1 SGHDT, CDR2 YYEEEE. There are 14 residues in the CDR3. The DNA of the CDR3 is TGTGCCAGCAGCAACCGGGACTGGCGCTACGAGCAGTACTTC. This encodes CASSNRDWRYEQYF.

This CDR3 reads CASSLASGTENTGELFF. The CDR3 DNA is TGTGCCAGCAGCTTGGCCTCCGGGACTGAGAACACCGGGGAGCTGTTTTTT. This chain links TRBV5-4 with TRBJ2-2; possible D gene TRBD2, 6 bases. Germline V gene data show CDR1 as SGHNT and CDR2 as YYREEE (reference sequence). This CDR3 comprises 17 residues. Trimming shortened V by 0 bases and J by 1 base, and 13 bases separated the two germline ends.

The CDR3 coding sequence is TGTGCCAGCAGTCCCGGGACAGGGGTGAGGACTGAAGCTTTCTTT. This codes for CASSPGTGVRTEAFF. The V gene is TRBV27, the J gene TRBJ1-1; 10 nucleotides align to TRBD1. This CDR3 is built from 15 residues. The V gene's germline CDR1 is MNHEY and CDR2 SMNVEV (reference sequence). With 5 bases clipped from V and 5 bases from J, the junction kept 8 bases outside the gene matches.

The chain has TRBV9 and TRBJ1-1, with 9 bases that match TRBD1. The CDR3 has 15 residues. The germline CDR1 and CDR2 sequences are SGDLS and YYNGEE. The V segment lost 2 bases and the J segment 4 bases; nucleotides outside the gene matches: 6. The CDR3 DNA reads as TGTGCCAGCAGCGTCGCCGGGACAGGGACCACTGAAGCTTTCTTT. As protein: CASSVAGTGTTEAFF.

The chain recombines TRBV15 with TRBJ1-5, with 9 bases fitting TRBD1. This CDR3 is 14 amino acids long. The V gene's germline CDR1 is LNHNV and CDR2 YYDKDF (reference sequence). Trimming at V came to 10 bases and at J to 3 bases, leaving 7 bases not matched to a gene. CDR3 DNA: TGTGCCAGTGGACAGGGGTTTAACAATCAGCCCCAGCATTTT. Protein: CASGQGFNNQPQHF.

The chain is built from TRBV13 and TRBJ2-1; no definite D call. The CDR3 totals 12 residues. Trimming left V 5 bases short and J 0 bases short, with 2 bases between. CDR1 and CDR2 from the germline V gene are PRHDT and FYEKMQ (reference sequence). CDR3 sequence: CASSLSYNEQFF. Written as DNA, the CDR3 is TGTGCCAGCAGCCTCTCCTACAATGAGCAGTTCTTC.

The chain joins TRBV11-2 to TRBJ1-2; TRBD1 matches 7 bases. This CDR3 contains 13 residues. Trimming at V came to 5 bases and at J to 3 bases, leaving 3 bases not matched to a gene. The germline gives CDR1 SGHAT, CDR2 FQNNGV. In nucleotides, the CDR3 is TGTGCCAGCAGCCAAGGACAGGACTATGGCTACACCTTC. Its protein is CASSQGQDYGYTF.

This clone was seen only once. V usage is TRBV29-1 and J usage is TRBJ2-1; 11 bases fit TRBD2. CDR3 length: 14 residues. With V trimmed by 7 bases and J by 5 bases, 7 bases remained unmatched. Germline V gives CDR1 SQVTM, CDR2 ANQGSEA. The CDR3 loop is CSGLAGLPHNEQFF. Written as DNA, the CDR3 is TGCAGCGGACTAGCGGGACTCCCCCACAATGAGCAGTTCTTC.

This chain links TRBV5-6 with TRBJ2-2; tentatively, D is TRBD1 (5 bases). CDR1 is SGHDT, CDR2 YYEEEE, per germline. CDR3 length: 16 amino acids. Trimming stripped 0 bases from V and 2 bases from J, with 11 bases between. DNA for the CDR3: TGTGCCAGCAGCTTGGGGGTCAGGGTAAACACCGGGGAGCTGTTTTTT. This encodes CASSLGVRVNTGELFF.

This clone was seen only once. The rearrangement links TRBV27 to TRBJ2-1; a weak D match, TRBD2 (6 bases). Trimming left V 6 bases short and J 1 base short, with 16 bases between. CDR1 is MNHEY, CDR2 SMNVEV, per germline (reference sequence). CDR3 size: 16 residues. The CDR3 nucleotides read TGTGCCAGCAGGCGTAACCCGGGGGTGTCCTACAATGAGCAGTTCTTC. Its protein product is CASRRNPGVSYNEQFF.

This rearrangement joins TRBV28 to TRBJ1-1, with unresolved D. This CDR3 is built from 13 residues. V was clipped by 10 bases and J by 1 base, with 13 bases between them. CDR1 and CDR2 from the germline V gene are MDHEN and SYDVKM. The CDR3 DNA is TGTGCCACCTTGGAGGACCCGAACACTGAAGCTTTCTTT. The encoded protein is CATLEDPNTEAFF.

The chain has TRBV28 and TRBJ2-6; D gene uncertain. The length of the CDR3 is 14 residues. Germline CDR1 MDHEN, CDR2 SYDVKM. Trimming shortened V by 6 bases and J by 2 bases, and 8 bases separated the two germline ends. CDR3 sequence: CASRTATGANVLTF. CDR3 bases: TGTGCCAGCAGAACAGCTACTGGGGCCAACGTCCTGACTTTC. The whole variable domain, remainder taken from reference TRBV28 and TRBJ2-6, is DVKVTQSSRYLVKRTGEKVFLECVQDMDHENMFWYRQDPGLGLRLIYFSYDVKMKEKGDIPEGYSVSREKKERFSLILESASTNQTSMYLCASRTATGANVLTFGAGSRLTVL.

The genes are TRBV9 and TRBJ1-3; D gene unclear. The V end was cut by 4 bases, the J end by 4 bases, with 9 bases between. The CDR3 totals 13 residues. Looked up from germline, CDR1 is SGDLS and CDR2 is YYNGEE. The DNA of the CDR3 is TGTGCCAGCAGCTCGGCGGGAGGAAACACCATATATTTT. Translated: CASSSAGGNTIYF.

This clone was detected only once. The CDR3 sequence is CASSLTEGLREQYF. The CDR3 DNA sequence: TGTGCCAGCAGTTTAACTGAGGGATTGCGCGAGCAGTACTTC. This chain connects TRBV27 to TRBJ2-7, with D perhaps TRBD2 (5 bases). V was cut by 2 bases and J by 6 bases, with 14 bases left in between. Germline CDR1 and CDR2: MNHEY and SMNVEV (reference sequence). There are 14 residues in the CDR3.

V and J are TRBV14 and TRBJ1-6, with D uncertain. The V end lost 1 base, the J end lost 9 bases, and 7 bases lay between the germline ends. The CDR3 loop spans 13 amino acids. Per germline, CDR1 SGHDN and CDR2 FVKESK. CDR3 sequence: CASSQVRPSPLHF. The DNA for the CDR3 is TGTGCCAGCAGCCAAGTGCGGCCTTCACCCCTCCACTTT.

The V gene is TRBV27, the J gene TRBJ2-1, with 8 bases identical to TRBD2. Germline V gene data show CDR1 as MNHEY and CDR2 as SMNVEV (reference sequence). V was pared by 5 bases and J by 6 bases, with 12 bases of the junction left unmatched. CDR3 length equals 16 residues. CDR3 in DNA: TGTGCCAGCAGTCCCTTAGCGGGAATGTGGTTCAATGAGCAGTTCTTC. It codes for CASSPLAGMWFNEQFF.

This rearrangement joins TRBV11-2 to TRBJ2-6; a weak D match, TRBD1 (5 bases). Trimming left V 6 bases short and J 0 bases short, with 15 bases between. This CDR3 is built from 17 residues. CDR1 is SGHAT and CDR2 is FQNNGV in the germline V gene. Here the CDR3 reads CASSRIQGDSGANVLTF. CDR3 in DNA: TGTGCCAGCAGTCGGATTCAGGGTGACTCTGGGGCCAACGTCCTGACTTTC.

This chain links TRBV15 with TRBJ2-7; D may be TRBD2 (6 bases). The germline CDR1 and CDR2 sequences are LNHNV and YYDKDF (reference sequence). V was clipped by 1 base and J by 2 bases, with 12 bases between them. This CDR3 comprises 15 residues. CDR3 loop: CATSRGGGVTYEQYF. The CDR3 DNA follows: TGTGCCACCAGCAGAGGAGGCGGGGTAACCTACGAGCAGTACTTC. The variable domain in full, completed from reference TRBV15 and TRBJ2-7, reads DAMVIQNPRYQVTQFGKPVTLSCSQTLNHNVMYWYQQKSSQAPKLLFHYYDKDFNNEADTPDNFQSRRPNTSFCFLDIRSPGLGDTAMYLCATSRGGGVTYEQYFGPGTRLTVT.

V usage is TRBV9 and J usage is TRBJ1-6; D is unclear. The length of the CDR3 is 13 residues. Germline lookup yields CDR1 SGDLS and CDR2 YYNGEE. V was pared by 0 bases and J by 7 bases, with 5 bases between. CDR3 nucleotide sequence: TGTGCCAGCAGCGTAGAACGGAATTCACCCCTCCACTTT. It codes for CASSVERNSPLHF.

The chain uses TRBV4-1 and TRBJ2-7; D gene unclear. The CDR3 sequence is 12 residues long. CDR1 is MGHRA and CDR2 is YSYEKL in the germline V gene. Trimming took off 2 bases at V and 6 bases at J, with 8 bases between the two ends. The CDR3 DNA reads TGCGCCAGCAGCCAAACTCCCTCCGAGCAGTACTTC. Its protein is CASSQTPSEQYF.

The chain employs TRBV28 and TRBJ2-7; 7 nucleotides match TRBD2. V lost 3 bases and J lost 1; bases outside the gene matches: 6. Germline V gives CDR1 MDHEN, CDR2 SYDVKM. The CDR3 runs to 15 residues. This CDR3 is CASSFIAGESYEQYF. DNA of the CDR3: TGTGCCAGCAGTTTTATAGCGGGTGAGTCCTACGAGCAGTACTTC.

The chain is built from TRBV9 and TRBJ2-7; no clear D. The CDR3 loop spans 14 amino acids. Germline V gives CDR1 SGDLS, CDR2 YYNGEE. The V gene lost 0 bases and the J gene lost 2 bases, with 9 bases spanning the gap. The CDR3 DNA reads as TGTGCCAGCAGCGTAGGTTCGGTAACCTACGAGCAGTACTTC. This sequence encodes CASSVGSVTYEQYF.

The V call is TRBV2, the J call TRBJ1-2, with 11 bases that match TRBD1. CDR1 and CDR2 from the germline V gene are SNHLY and FYNNEI. V was pared by 3 bases and J by 6 bases, with 6 bases of the junction left unmatched. CDR3 size: 15 residues. CDR3 in amino acids: CASSDPGQGADGYTF. The CDR3 bases are TGTGCCAGCAGTGACCCCGGACAGGGGGCAGATGGCTACACCTTC.

The chain combines TRBV2 with TRBJ1-5; D not resolved. Germline lookup yields CDR1 SNHLY and CDR2 FYNNEI. Trimming took 4 bases from V and 4 from J, leaving 8 bases between them. CDR3 length: 13 amino acids. CDR3 protein: CASSGDTNQPQHF. For the CDR3, the DNA is TGTGCCAGCAGTGGAGACACGAATCAGCCCCAGCATTTT.